The sequence of this T cell receptor (beta chain) was determined in a study of identical twins. Study results and limitations: Analyses of zero insertions could be partly confounded by invariant MAIT and iNKT cells. Whereas memory repertoires showed no such difference, abundant cord blood beta clonotypes carried fewer insertions. Low generation probability was overrepresented in out-of-frame alpha sequences shared by twins.

Each cDNA held unique molecular identifiers, and template switching gave it a universal primer site. TCRdb fed the 5' RACE reads into MiXCR, producing one record per CDR3 protein. The sample contains more than 400,000 distinct CDR3 sequences, roughly 15% of which appear only once. This clonotype was seen a handful of times. Its specificity is unknown. One end of the junction fails to match germline, which may point to a read error. Germline values: CDR1 SGHTA, CDR2 FQGNSA. The CDR3 contains 16 residues. The sample also formed part of further work on yellow fever vaccine responses in identical twins.

This receptor was obtained from a woman aged 18-29 years in good health. The sample comprised CD4+ T cells sorted from blood. This rearrangement joins TRBV7-2 to TRBJ2-2; 9 bases map to TRBD2. For the CDR3, the DNA is TGTGTCAGCAGCTTAGTAGCGGGGGCCAACACCGGGGAGCTGTTTTTT. It codes for CVSSLVAGANTGELFF.